This entry lists 30 T cell receptor beta chains sequenced from one sample in a study of shared clonotypes between healthy human individuals. Assay used: immunoSEQ multiplex PCR; TCRdb lists only in-frame clones, some missing. The sample shows 1,400,000 or so clones, about 98.5% of them seen only once. Sequenced material: naive CD4+ T cells sorted from blood. The subset denotes: CD45RA+ positively selected. Receptors were obtained from a man aged 25-40 years in good health.

The chain has TRBV4-2 and TRBJ2-7; D remains ambiguous. The CDR3 contains 12 residues. Trimming took 5 bases from V and 0 from J, leaving 5 bases between them. In germline, CDR1 is LGHNA, CDR2 YNFKEQ. The CDR3 nucleotides read TGTGCCAGCAGCTCTCCCTCCTACGAGCAGTACTTC. It is translated as CASSSPSYEQYF.

The chain carries TRBV10-3 and TRBJ1-5; unclear D gene. This CDR3 has 14 residues. V lost 8 bases and J 0 bases, leaving 11 bases between the germline ends. Per the germline V gene, CDR1 is ENHRY and CDR2 is SYGVKD. CDR3: CAIGPTYSNQPQHF. DNA of the CDR3: TGTGCCATCGGGCCAACCTATAGCAATCAGCCCCAGCATTTT.

This clone is a singleton in its sample. The CDR3 reads CASSALQGFGEQYF. CDR3 coding DNA: TGTGCCAGCAGTGCCCTACAGGGGTTCGGCGAGCAGTACTTC. The V call is TRBV6-1, the J call TRBJ2-7, with 7 bases lining up with TRBD1. From germline, CDR1 is MNHNS and CDR2 SASEGT. The trim removed 4 bases at V and 6 bases at J, leaving 9 bases unmatched. The CDR3 is 14 amino acids.

This chain joins TRBV7-9 and TRBJ2-1; D unclear. Per the germline V gene, CDR1 is SEHNR and CDR2 is FQNEAQ (reference sequence). Trimming removed 5 bases at V and 2 bases at J, with 16 bases between. The length of the CDR3 is 16 residues. Here the CDR3 reads CASSVKPGITYNEQFF. Here the CDR3 DNA reads TGTGCCAGCAGCGTAAAACCAGGAATTACCTACAATGAGCAGTTCTTC.

This sequence joins TRBV9 and TRBJ1-2, with 8 bases fitting TRBD1. Looked up from germline, CDR1 is SGDLS and CDR2 is YYNGEE. The CDR3 is made up of 15 amino acids. The V segment lost 4 bases and the J segment 4 bases; nucleotides outside the gene matches: 9. The CDR3 region is CASSPWTGPGYGYTF. CDR3 DNA sequence: TGTGCCAGCAGCCCGTGGACAGGGCCAGGCTATGGCTACACCTTC.

This sequence joins TRBV6-5 and TRBJ2-7, with D possibly TRBD2 on 5 matching bases. There are 15 residues in the CDR3. The V and J ends lost 0 bases and 2 bases respectively, with 11 bases between them. Germline V gene sequence: CDR1 MNHEY, CDR2 SVGAGI. The CDR3 spells CASSYSLSGTYEQYF. The CDR3 coding sequence is TGTGCCAGCAGTTACTCCTTAAGCGGAACCTACGAGCAGTACTTC.

The genes are TRBV5-1 and TRBJ1-2; D is ambiguous. The CDR3 covers 15 residues. Germline V gene sequence: CDR1 SGHRS, CDR2 YFSETQ. V shed 0 bases and J shed 4 bases, with 13 bases lying between them. CDR3: CASSLDWGSPYGYTF. The CDR3 DNA follows: TGCGCCAGCAGCTTGGACTGGGGATCCCCCTATGGCTACACCTTC. The full variable domain, rest sourced from reference TRBV5-1 and TRBJ1-2, is KAGVTQTPRYLIKTRGQQVTLSCSPISGHRSVSWYQQTPGQGLQFLFEYFSETQRNKGNFPGRFSGRQFSNSRSEMNVSTLELGDSALYLCASSLDWGSPYGYTFGSGTRLTVV.

V and J are TRBV11-2 and TRBJ2-7, with D perhaps assigned TRBD1 or TRBD2 (6 bases each). CDR1 is SGHAT, CDR2 FQNNGV, per germline. The V gene lost 1 base and the J gene lost 6 bases, with 19 bases spanning the gap. This CDR3 has 16 residues. This chain's CDR3 is CASSLVGRGTSGEQYF. DNA of the CDR3: TGTGCCAGCAGCTTAGTGGGTCGGGGGACATCGGGCGAGCAGTACTTC.

The chain uses TRBV5-1 and TRBJ2-7, with D perhaps matching TRBD1 (6 bases). This CDR3 contains 14 residues. The V end was cut by 3 bases, the J end by 3 bases, with 13 bases between. From germline, CDR1 is SGHRS and CDR2 YFSETQ. CDR3 amino acids: CASSSIQGNYEQYF. The CDR3 DNA is TGCGCCAGCAGCTCGATTCAGGGGAACTACGAGCAGTACTTC. The variable domain in full, with the rest retrieved from reference TRBV5-1 and TRBJ2-7, is KAGVTQTPRYLIKTRGQQVTLSCSPISGHRSVSWYQQTPGQGLQFLFEYFSETQRNKGNFPGRFSGRQFSNSRSEMNVSTLELGDSALYLCASSSIQGNYEQYFGPGTRLTVT.

This chain uses TRBV5-5 with TRBJ2-2; D is unclear. This CDR3 comprises 15 residues. CDR1 is SGHKS and CDR2 is YYEKEE in the germline V gene (reference sequence). Trimming shortened V by 0 bases and J by 0 bases, and 6 bases separated the two germline ends. The CDR3 protein is CASSLVAANTGELFF. The CDR3 nucleotides are TGTGCCAGCAGCTTGGTCGCTGCGAACACCGGGGAGCTGTTTTTT.

This chain connects TRBV28 to TRBJ2-2, with D unresolved. Trimming stripped 5 bases from V and 6 bases from J, with 10 bases between. CDR1 is MDHEN and CDR2 is SYDVKM in the germline V gene. The CDR3 spans 13 residues. The CDR3: CASSHLGPGELFF. The CDR3 DNA sequence: TGTGCCAGCAGTCATCTCGGCCCCGGGGAGCTGTTTTTT.

This chain links TRBV18 with TRBJ2-1, with D unclear. V was pared by 2 bases and J by 8 bases, with 10 bases between. The CDR3 has 13 residues. Germline values: CDR1 KGHSH, CDR2 LQKENI. This chain's CDR3 is CASSPKGSHEQFF. The CDR3, as DNA: TGTGCCAGCTCACCAAAGGGCTCGCATGAGCAGTTCTTC.

The chain combines TRBV19 with TRBJ2-1; 8 bases line up with TRBD2. V was pared by 6 bases and J by 2 bases, with 9 bases of the junction left unmatched. Germline V gene lookup returns CDR1 LNHDA and CDR2 SQIVND (reference sequence). The CDR3 consists of 16 residues. In nucleotides, the CDR3 is TGTGCCAGTAGCCGTCGAGCGGGAGTAACCTACAATGAGCAGTTCTTC. This translates into CASSRRAGVTYNEQFF.

V and J are TRBV29-1 and TRBJ2-7; 8 nucleotides line up with TRBD2. V lost 7 bases to trimming and J lost 2 bases; unmatched junction nucleotides: 4. From germline, CDR1 is SQVTM and CDR2 ANQGSEA. This CDR3 has 12 amino acids. The CDR3 DNA sequence: TGCAGCGCCGGGACTAGTCCCTACGAGCAGTACTTC. Its translation is CSAGTSPYEQYF.

V and J are TRBV6-5 and TRBJ2-1; TRBD2 matches at 8 bases. J gave up 8 bases and V 4 bases, and 10 bases lay outside the gene matches. Germline V CDR1 and CDR2: MNHEY, SVGAGI. This CDR3 comprises 15 residues. CDR3 in DNA: TGTGCCAGCAGTTCTCTAAGCGGGAGTAGGGATGAGCAGTTCTTC. Residues: CASSSLSGSRDEQFF.

The chain is built from TRBV13 and TRBJ2-7; TRBD2 matches 9 bases. Germline trimming cut 2 bases from V and 6 bases from J; bases unmatched to any gene: 8. Germline CDR1 is PRHDT and CDR2 is FYEKMQ (reference sequence). The CDR3 spans 15 residues. The CDR3 reads CASSLYPAGGREQYF. CDR3 coding DNA: TGTGCCAGCAGCTTATATCCAGCGGGAGGACGCGAGCAGTACTTC.

The chain combines TRBV28 with TRBJ2-7; D is unclear. V was cut by 4 bases and J by 3 bases, with 10 bases left in between. Looked up from germline, CDR1 is MDHEN and CDR2 is SYDVKM. CDR3 length: 13 residues. Written as DNA, the CDR3 is TGTGCCAGCAGTTCCCCGACAAACTACGAGCAGTACTTC. Protein product: CASSSPTNYEQYF.

J is TRBJ2-7 and V is TRBV29-1; TRBD2 matches 10 bases. V shed 6 bases and J 1 base; nucleotides not matched to a gene: 6. This CDR3 is built from 14 residues. Germline V gene sequence: CDR1 SQVTM, CDR2 ANQGSEA. CDR3 nucleotide sequence: TGCAGCGTGCGTCGGACTAGCGGATCCTACGAGCAGTACTTC. Translation: CSVRRTSGSYEQYF.

The chain joins TRBV28 to TRBJ2-7; 10 nucleotides match TRBD2. This CDR3 has 18 amino acids. The V and J ends lost 5 bases and 2 bases, in that order; junction bases with no gene match: 15. Looked up from germline, CDR1 is MDHEN and CDR2 is SYDVKM. CDR3: CASSPVKGAGGPPYEQYF. CDR3 nucleotides: TGTGCCAGCAGTCCGGTGAAGGGAGCGGGAGGGCCACCCTACGAGCAGTACTTC.

J is TRBJ1-1 and V is TRBV18; weak D call: TRBD1 (5 bases). Trimming stripped 3 bases from V and 8 bases from J, with 19 bases between. This CDR3 has 15 amino acids. Germline lookup yields CDR1 KGHSH and CDR2 LQKENI. The CDR3 sequence: CASSPLEQGTAEAFF. The CDR3 DNA sequence: TGTGCCAGCTCACCCCTTGAGCAGGGCACCGCGGAAGCTTTCTTT.

The chain employs TRBV5-6 and TRBJ1-5; possible D gene TRBD1, 5 bases. Germline V gene lookup returns CDR1 SGHDT and CDR2 YYEEEE. The CDR3 is made up of 16 amino acids. V gave up 0 bases and J gave up 5 bases, with 15 bases separating them. The CDR3 is CASSLAPGSNDQPQHF. For the CDR3, the DNA is TGTGCCAGCAGCTTGGCTCCAGGGAGCAATGATCAGCCCCAGCATTTT.

This clone appeared once. The V and J genes are TRBV5-1 and TRBJ2-7; D not resolved. Trimming removed 3 bases from V and 1 base from J, with 11 bases in between. Germline lookup yields CDR1 SGHRS and CDR2 YFSETQ. The CDR3 is made up of 14 amino acids. The CDR3 spells CASSSLDRSYEQYF. As DNA, the CDR3 is TGCGCCAGCAGCTCCCTGGACCGTTCCTACGAGCAGTACTTC. The whole variable domain, remainder taken from reference TRBV5-1 and TRBJ2-7, is KAGVTQTPRYLIKTRGQQVTLSCSPISGHRSVSWYQQTPGQGLQFLFEYFSETQRNKGNFPGRFSGRQFSNSRSEMNVSTLELGDSALYLCASSSLDRSYEQYFGPGTRLTVT.

The chain has TRBV30 and TRBJ2-3; D unclear. Germline V gives CDR1 GTSNPN, CDR2 SVGIG (reference sequence). V was shortened by 5 bases and J by 5 bases, with 14 bases between the two germline ends. The CDR3 is made up of 13 amino acids. This chain's CDR3 is CAWRMAGVDTQYF. Here the CDR3 DNA reads TGTGCCTGGCGCATGGCTGGGGTAGATACGCAGTATTTT.

The rearrangement links TRBV10-3 to TRBJ2-1; 12 bases map to TRBD2. CDR1 and CDR2 (germline): ENHRY, SYGVKD. V dropped 5 bases and J dropped 2; count of bases not matched to a gene: 1. This CDR3 is built from 15 residues. CDR3 DNA: TGTGCCATCAGTCTAGCGGGAGGGGCCTACAATGAGCAGTTCTTC. Its translation: CAISLAGGAYNEQFF.

This chain links TRBV7-8 with TRBJ2-5; 7 nucleotides agree with TRBD1. This CDR3 spans 16 amino acids. J was trimmed by 1 base and V by 2 bases; bases with no gene match: 7. Per germline, CDR1 SGHVS and CDR2 FQNEAQ. The CDR3: CASSLKGRTGQETQYF. For the CDR3, the DNA is TGTGCCAGCAGCTTAAAGGGTCGGACAGGCCAAGAGACCCAGTACTTC.

The chain has TRBV5-5 and TRBJ2-1; D gene ambiguous. V lost 1 base and J lost 7, with 9 bases in between. This CDR3 spans 13 amino acids. Germline-derived CDR1 and CDR2 are SGHKS and YYEKEE (reference sequence). CDR3 DNA sequence: TGTGCCAGCAGCTTGATTGGCGGAAATGAGCAGTTCTTC. Protein sequence: CASSLIGGNEQFF.

The chain has TRBV4-3 and TRBJ2-1; TRBD2 aligns across 15 bases. V lost 4 bases and J lost 9; bases outside the gene matches: 7. The CDR3 loop spans 16 amino acids. Germline V gives CDR1 LGHNA, CDR2 YSLEER. Written as DNA, the CDR3 is TGCGCCAGCAGCCTCGAGGGACTAGCGGGAGGAGCTGAGCAGTTCTTC. This codes for CASSLEGLAGGAEQFF.

The rearrangement uses TRBV27 and TRBJ1-5; TRBD1 matches at 12 bases. The V gene end was trimmed by 3 bases and the J gene end by 6 bases; junction bases not matched to a gene: 6. This CDR3 is built from 16 residues. CDR1 MNHEY and CDR2 SMNVEV come from the germline V gene (reference sequence). The CDR3 nucleotides are TGTGCCAGCAGTTTGGGGGGGACAGGGGGCTTTCAGCCCCAGCATTTT. It yields the protein CASSLGGTGGFQPQHF.

The chain joins TRBV7-9 to TRBJ2-5, with TRBD1 identical over 7 bases. The length of the CDR3 is 14 residues. With V trimmed by 4 bases and J by 6 bases, 8 bases remained unmatched. Germline assignment: CDR1 SEHNR and CDR2 FQNEAQ (reference sequence). CDR3 bases: TGTGCCAGCAGCTGGGACAGACGTTCAAAGACCCAGTACTTC. This encodes CASSWDRRSKTQYF.

The V and J genes are TRBV6-1 and TRBJ2-2; D uncertain. Deletions cut 1 base from V and 1 base from J, with 4 bases between. The germline V gene encodes CDR1 MNHNS and CDR2 SASEGT. CDR3 length: 14 residues. The chain's CDR3 is CASSEVRNTGELFF. The CDR3 DNA sequence: TGTGCCAGCAGTGAAGTGAGGAACACCGGGGAGCTGTTTTTT.